The rows below give T cell receptor beta chains drawn from one sample of a study of T cell changes during pregnancy in multiple sclerosis. Method: immunoSEQ multiplex PCR; TCRdb's copy keeps in-frame clones and lacks some. The profile shows roughly 77,000 clones, over 85% of them singletons. The sequencing used peripheral blood, collected in the second trimester of pregnancy. All receptors derive from a female donor with multiple sclerosis, enrolled in a pregnancy study. The CDR3 runs from the conserved cysteine through the conserved F or W. D genes are given only for firm matches. Clone sizes are given selectively: once, few, many, or a class where the clone is expanded.

abundance	j_gene	v_gene	d_gene	CDR3aa	CDR3nt
-	TRBJ2-5	TRBV2	TRBD2	CASSIAGASETQYF	TGTGCCAGCAGTATAGCGGGAGCCTCGGAGACCCAGTACTTC
once	TRBJ2-7	TRBV7-9	-	CASSLEEDTYYEQYF	TGTGCCAGCAGCTTGGAGGAAGACACCTACTACGAGCAGTACTTC
once	TRBJ2-7	TRBV11-3	TRBD1	CASSSDRVGNEQYF	TGTGCCAGCAGCTCCGACAGGGTCGGGAACGAGCAGTACTTC
-	TRBJ2-1	TRBV7-3	-	CASSPGVGGLMNEQFF	TGTGCCAGCAGCCCAGGAGTGGGGGGATTGATGAATGAGCAGTTCTTC
-	TRBJ2-7	TRBV6-5	TRBD1	CASSRDRGTYEQYF	TGTGCCAGCAGCCGGGACAGGGGTACCTACGAGCAGTACTTC
many	TRBJ2-2	TRBV6-5	TRBD1	CASSYGTGDTGELFF	TGTGCCAGCAGTTACGGGACAGGGGACACCGGGGAGCTGTTTTTT
-	TRBJ2-7	TRBV6-1	TRBD1	CASRVGGHEQYF	TGTGCCAGCAGGGTAGGGGGCCACGAGCAGTACTTC
-	TRBJ2-5	TRBV9	TRBD1	CASSVEGTGGETQYF	TGTGCCAGCAGCGTAGAGGGGACAGGGGGAGAGACCCAGTACTTC
-	TRBJ1-3	TRBV19	-	CASSIPGSGNTIYF	TGTGCCAGTAGTATCCCGGGCTCTGGAAACACCATATATTTT
-	TRBJ2-2	TRBV6-5	TRBD1	CASRSGGHGELFF	TGTGCCAGCAGGTCAGGGGGCCACGGGGAGCTGTTTTTT
-	TRBJ2-1	TRBV7-8	-	CASSGGASSRNEQFF	TGTGCCAGCAGCGGGGGGGCCAGTTCCCGCAATGAGCAGTTCTTC
once	TRBJ2-1	TRBV7-2	-	CASSPLRGSYNEQFF	TGTGCCAGCAGCCCGTTACGGGGCTCCTACAATGAGCAGTTCTTC
-	TRBJ2-3	TRBV7-3	-	CASSLTSADTQYF	TGTGCCAGCAGCTTAACTAGCGCAGATACGCAGTATTTT
once	TRBJ2-1	TRBV6-5	TRBD2	CASSYGTSGTYNEQFF	TGTGCCAGCAGTTACGGCACTAGCGGGACATACAATGAGCAGTTCTTC
-	TRBJ2-7	TRBV4-1	TRBD1	CASSLRQGAYEQYF	TGCGCCAGCAGCCTCCGACAGGGGGCCTACGAGCAGTACTTC
-	TRBJ2-7	TRBV28	-	CASGTRRGRASYEQYF	TGTGCCAGCGGAACACGGCGGGGGCGCGCTTCCTACGAGCAGTACTTC
-	TRBJ2-7	TRBV6-1	TRBD1	CASSEPFGQGNEQYF	TGTGCCAGCAGTGAACCTTTCGGACAGGGCAACGAGCAGTACTTC
-	TRBJ2-1	TRBV7-3	TRBD2	CASSLGTSGYNEQFF	TGTGCCAGCAGCCTAGGGACTAGCGGGTACAATGAGCAGTTCTTC
medium-sized	TRBJ2-2	TRBV10-1	-	CASSDWAGRDTGELFF	TGCGCCAGCAGTGATTGGGCGGGACGGGACACCGGGGAGCTGTTTTTT
-	TRBJ2-7	TRBV18	-	CASSPRGTRISYEQYF	TGTGCCAGCTCACCGCGCGGGACTCGCATCTCCTACGAGCAGTACTTC
-	TRBJ2-5	TRBV4-2	-	CASSQEPGVETQYF	TGTGCCAGCAGCCAAGAGCCGGGTGTGGAGACCCAGTACTTC
-	TRBJ2-3	TRBV5-1	-	CASSLTGQLGTDTQYF	TGCGCCAGCAGCTTGACAGGACAATTGGGCACAGATACGCAGTATTTT
-	TRBJ1-1	TRBV5-1	-	CASSSKAGANTEAFF	TGCGCCAGCAGCTCGAAAGCGGGGGCGAACACTGAAGCTTTCTTT
-	TRBJ1-1	TRBV2	-	CASSGQGDAKLF	TGTGCCAGCAGTGGTCAGGGTGATGCAAAACTCTTT
-	TRBJ2-7	TRBV12-5	-	CASGLVGGGWVEQYF	TGTGCTAGTGGTTTGGTAGGGGGGGGCTGGGTCGAGCAGTACTTC
-	TRBJ2-7	TRBV6-5	TRBD1	CASRTDRERYEQYF	TGTGCCAGCAGAACCGACAGGGAGCGCTACGAGCAGTACTTC
-	TRBJ2-1	TRBV9	TRBD2	CASSRRTSGGGSSYNEQFF	TGTGCCAGCAGCCGACGGACTAGCGGGGGGGGAAGCTCCTACAATGAGCAGTTCTTC
-	TRBJ1-1	TRBV19	-	CASSIGGGGTEAFF	TGTGCCAGTAGTATAGGCGGGGGCGGCACTGAAGCTTTCTTT
-	TRBJ2-1	TRBV11-2	-	CASSLDRYYNEQFF	TGTGCCAGCAGCTTAGACAGGTATTACAATGAGCAGTTCTTC
-	TRBJ2-1	TRBV7-8	-	CASSLGEVASNEQFF	TGTGCCAGCAGCTTAGGAGAGGTTGCGAGCAATGAGCAGTTCTTC
-	TRBJ2-7	TRBV5-6	TRBD1	CASSLGQGLHEQYF	TGTGCCAGCAGTTTAGGACAGGGGCTCCACGAGCAGTACTTC